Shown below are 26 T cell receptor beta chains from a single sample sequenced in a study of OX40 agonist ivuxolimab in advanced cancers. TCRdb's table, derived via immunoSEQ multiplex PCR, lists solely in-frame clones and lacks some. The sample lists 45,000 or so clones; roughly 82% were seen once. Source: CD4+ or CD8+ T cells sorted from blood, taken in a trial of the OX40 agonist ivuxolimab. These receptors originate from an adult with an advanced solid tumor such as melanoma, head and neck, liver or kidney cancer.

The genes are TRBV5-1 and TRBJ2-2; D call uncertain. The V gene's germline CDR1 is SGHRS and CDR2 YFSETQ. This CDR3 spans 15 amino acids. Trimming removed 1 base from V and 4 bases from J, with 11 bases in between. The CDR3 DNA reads TGCGCCAGCAGCTTGTTAGCAATAGTCACCGGGGAGCTGTTTTTT. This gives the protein CASSLLAIVTGELFF.

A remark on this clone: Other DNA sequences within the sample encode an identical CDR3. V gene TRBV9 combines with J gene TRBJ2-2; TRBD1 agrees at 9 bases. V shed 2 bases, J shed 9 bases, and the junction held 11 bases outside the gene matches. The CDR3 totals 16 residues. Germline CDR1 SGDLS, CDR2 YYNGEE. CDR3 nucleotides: TGTGCCAGCAGCGTTTTCCCGGGACAGGGATTAAGGGAGCTGTTTTTT. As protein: CASSVFPGQGLRELFF. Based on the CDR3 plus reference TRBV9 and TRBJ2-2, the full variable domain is DSGVTQTPKHLITATGQRVTLRCSPRSGDLSVYWYQQSLDQGLQFLIQYYNGEERAKGNILERFSAQQFPDLHSELNLSSLELGDSALYFCASSVFPGQGLRELFFGEGSRLTVL.

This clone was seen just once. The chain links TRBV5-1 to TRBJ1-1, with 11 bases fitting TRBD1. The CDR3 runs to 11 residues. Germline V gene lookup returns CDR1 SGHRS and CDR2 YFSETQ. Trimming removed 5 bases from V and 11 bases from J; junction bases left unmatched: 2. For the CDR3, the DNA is TGCGCCAGCAGGGGACAGGGGGAGGCTTTCTTT. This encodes CASRGQGEAFF.

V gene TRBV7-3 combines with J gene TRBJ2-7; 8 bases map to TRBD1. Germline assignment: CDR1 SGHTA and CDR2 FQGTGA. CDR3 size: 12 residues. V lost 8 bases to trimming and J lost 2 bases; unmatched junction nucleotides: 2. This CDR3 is CASSDRAYEQYF. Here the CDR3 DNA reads TGTGCCAGCTCGGACAGGGCCTACGAGCAGTACTTC.

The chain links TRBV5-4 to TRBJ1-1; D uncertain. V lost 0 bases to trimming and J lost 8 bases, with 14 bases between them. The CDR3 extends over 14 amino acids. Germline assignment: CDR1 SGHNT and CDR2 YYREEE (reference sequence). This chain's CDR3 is CASSLARLVGEAFF. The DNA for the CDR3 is TGTGCCAGCAGCTTGGCACGTCTAGTGGGAGAAGCTTTCTTT. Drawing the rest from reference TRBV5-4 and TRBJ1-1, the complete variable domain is ETGVTQSPTHLIKTRGQQVTLRCSSQSGHNTVSWYQQALGQGPQFIFQYYREEENGRGNFPPRFSGLQFPNYSSELNVNALELDDSALYLCASSLARLVGEAFFGQGTRLTVV.

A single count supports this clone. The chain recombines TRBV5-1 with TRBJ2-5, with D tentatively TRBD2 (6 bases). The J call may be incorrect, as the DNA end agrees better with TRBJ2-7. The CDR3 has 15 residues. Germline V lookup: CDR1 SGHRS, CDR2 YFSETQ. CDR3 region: CASSLGGSGFYEQYF. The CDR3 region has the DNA TGCGCCAGCAGCTTGGGGGGTAGCGGATTCTACGAGCAGTACTTC.

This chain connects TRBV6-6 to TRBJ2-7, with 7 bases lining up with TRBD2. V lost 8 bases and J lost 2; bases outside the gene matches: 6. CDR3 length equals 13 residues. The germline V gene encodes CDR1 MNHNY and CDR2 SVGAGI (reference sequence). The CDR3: CASGGGPAYEQYF. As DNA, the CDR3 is TGTGCCAGCGGGGGGGGACCTGCCTACGAGCAGTACTTC.

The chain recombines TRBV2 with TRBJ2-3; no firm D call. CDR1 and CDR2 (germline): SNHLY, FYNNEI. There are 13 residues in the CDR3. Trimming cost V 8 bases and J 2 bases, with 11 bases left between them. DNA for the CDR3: TGTGCCAGCGCTGCTACTCACACAGATACGCAGTATTTT. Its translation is CASAATHTDTQYF.

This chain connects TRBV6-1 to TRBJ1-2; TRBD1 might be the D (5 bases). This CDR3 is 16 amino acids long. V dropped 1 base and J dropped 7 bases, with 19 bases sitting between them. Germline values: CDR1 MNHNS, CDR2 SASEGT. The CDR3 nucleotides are TGTGCCAGCAGTGAAGACCTGGGCAGGGACTTATCTGGCTACACCTTC. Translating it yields CASSEDLGRDLSGYTF.

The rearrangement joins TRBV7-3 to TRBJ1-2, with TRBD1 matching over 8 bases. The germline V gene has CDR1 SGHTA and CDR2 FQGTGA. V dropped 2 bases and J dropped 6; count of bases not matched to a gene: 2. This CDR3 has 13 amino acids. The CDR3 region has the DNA TGTGCCAGCAGCTTACTGACAGGGGATGGCTACACCTTC. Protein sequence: CASSLLTGDGYTF.

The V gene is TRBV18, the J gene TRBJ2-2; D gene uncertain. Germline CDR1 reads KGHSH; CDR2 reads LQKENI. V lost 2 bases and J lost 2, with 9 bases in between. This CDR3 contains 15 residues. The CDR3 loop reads CASSPSLSNTGELFF. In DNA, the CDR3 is TGTGCCAGCTCACCAAGCCTGTCCAACACCGGGGAGCTGTTTTTT. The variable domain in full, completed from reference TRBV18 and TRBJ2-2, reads NAGVMQNPRHLVRRRGQEARLRCSPMKGHSHVYWYRQLPEEGLKFMVYLQKENIIDESGMPKERFSAEFPKEGPSILRIQQVVRGDSAAYFCASSPSLSNTGELFFGEGSRLTVL.

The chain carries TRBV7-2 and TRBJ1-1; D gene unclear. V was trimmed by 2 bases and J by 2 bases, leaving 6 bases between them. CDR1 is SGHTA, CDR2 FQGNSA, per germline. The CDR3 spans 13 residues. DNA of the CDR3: TGTGCCAGCAGCTTAAACCAAAACACTGAAGCTTTCTTT. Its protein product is CASSLNQNTEAFF. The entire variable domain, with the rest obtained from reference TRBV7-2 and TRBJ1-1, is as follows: GAGVSQSPSNKVTEKGKDVELRCDPISGHTALYWYRQSLGQGLEFLIYFQGNSAPDKSGLPSDRFSAERTGGSVSTLTIQRTQQEDSAVYLCASSLNQNTEAFFGQGTRLTVV.

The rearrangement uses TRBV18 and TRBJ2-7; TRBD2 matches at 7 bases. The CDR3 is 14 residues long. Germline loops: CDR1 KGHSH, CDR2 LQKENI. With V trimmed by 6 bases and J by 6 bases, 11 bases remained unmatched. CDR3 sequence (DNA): TGTGCCAGCTCTCTCCGGACTAGTGGGACCGAGCAGTACTTC. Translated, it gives CASSLRTSGTEQYF.

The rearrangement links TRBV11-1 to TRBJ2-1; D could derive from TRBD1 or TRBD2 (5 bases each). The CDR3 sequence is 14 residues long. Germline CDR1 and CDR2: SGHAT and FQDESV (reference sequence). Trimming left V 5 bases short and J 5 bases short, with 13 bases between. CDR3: CASSRDRYDNEQFF. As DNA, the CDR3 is TGTGCCAGCAGCCGGGACCGATACGACAATGAGCAGTTCTTC.

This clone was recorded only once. CDR3 in DNA: TGTGCCAGCAGCGTAGCCCATAACTCTCACTATGGCTACACCTTC. It codes for CASSVAHNSHYGYTF. The chain recombines TRBV9 with TRBJ1-2; D remains ambiguous. V dropped 0 bases and J dropped 3 bases, with 12 bases sitting between them. The germline V gene has CDR1 SGDLS and CDR2 YYNGEE. This CDR3 comprises 15 residues.

The CDR3 region is CASSQADGGLGYTF. The DNA of the CDR3 is TGCGCCAGCAGCCAAGCCGACGGCGGATTAGGCTACACCTTC. The chain combines TRBV4-3 with TRBJ1-2; no definite D call. V dropped 1 base and J dropped 8 bases, with 14 bases sitting between them. CDR1 and CDR2 from the germline V gene are LGHNA and YSLEER. The CDR3 length is 14 residues.

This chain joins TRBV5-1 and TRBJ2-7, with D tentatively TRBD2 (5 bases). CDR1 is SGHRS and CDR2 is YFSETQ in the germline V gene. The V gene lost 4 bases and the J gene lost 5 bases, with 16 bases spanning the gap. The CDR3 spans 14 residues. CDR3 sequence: CASSRALAPHEQYF. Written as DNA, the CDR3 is TGCGCCAGCAGCCGAGCTCTAGCCCCCCACGAGCAGTACTTC.

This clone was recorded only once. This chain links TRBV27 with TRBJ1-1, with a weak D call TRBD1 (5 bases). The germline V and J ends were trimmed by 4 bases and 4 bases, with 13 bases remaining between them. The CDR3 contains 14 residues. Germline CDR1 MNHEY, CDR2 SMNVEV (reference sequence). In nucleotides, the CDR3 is TGTGCCAGCAGTTCCCCCTTCAGGGCCACTGAAGCTTTCTTT. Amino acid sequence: CASSSPFRATEAFF.

CDR3 residues: CASSDNDEQFF. The CDR3 nucleotides read TGTGCCAGCAGCGATAACGATGAGCAGTTCTTC. This chain joins TRBV7-2 and TRBJ2-1; no clear D gene. Looked up from germline, CDR1 is SGHTA and CDR2 is FQGNSA. Trimming took 5 bases from V and 8 from J, leaving 7 bases between them. This CDR3 comprises 11 residues.

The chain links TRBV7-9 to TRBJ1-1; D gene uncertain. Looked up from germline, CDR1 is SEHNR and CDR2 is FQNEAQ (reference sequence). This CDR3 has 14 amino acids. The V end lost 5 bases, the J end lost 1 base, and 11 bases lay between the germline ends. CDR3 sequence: CASSARTENTEAFF. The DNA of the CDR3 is TGTGCCAGCAGCGCCAGAACTGAGAACACTGAAGCTTTCTTT.

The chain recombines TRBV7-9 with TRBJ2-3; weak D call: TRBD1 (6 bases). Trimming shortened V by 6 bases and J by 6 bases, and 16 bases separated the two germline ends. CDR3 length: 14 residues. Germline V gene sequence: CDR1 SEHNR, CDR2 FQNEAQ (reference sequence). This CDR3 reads CASSLQGIWDTQYF. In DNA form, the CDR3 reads TGTGCCAGCAGTCTGCAGGGGATTTGGGATACGCAGTATTTT.

CDR3 DNA sequence: TGCGCCAGCAGCGGCGACAGGGAAGAGTATGGCTACACCTTC. It translates to CASSGDREEYGYTF. This chain connects TRBV5-1 to TRBJ1-2; 7 nucleotides line up with TRBD1. Germline assignment: CDR1 SGHRS and CDR2 YFSETQ. After removal of 4 bases from V and 5 bases from J, the junction contained 8 bases not matched to a gene. This CDR3 spans 14 amino acids.

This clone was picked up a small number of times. The CDR3 sequence is CASSIGNTEAFF. The DNA of the CDR3 is TGTGCCAGCAGTATAGGGAACACTGAAGCTTTCTTT. V and J are TRBV6-5 and TRBJ1-1; D is unresolved. Germline CDR1 reads MNHEY; CDR2 reads SVGAGI. V lost 5 bases, J lost 1 base, and 5 bases lay in between. The CDR3 contains 12 residues.

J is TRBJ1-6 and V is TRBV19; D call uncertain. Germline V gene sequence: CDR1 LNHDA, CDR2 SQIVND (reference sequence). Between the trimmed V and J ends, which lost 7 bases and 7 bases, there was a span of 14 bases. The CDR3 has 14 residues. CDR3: CASNGPPVNSPLHF. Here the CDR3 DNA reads TGTGCCAGTAATGGTCCGCCCGTCAATTCACCCCTCCACTTT.

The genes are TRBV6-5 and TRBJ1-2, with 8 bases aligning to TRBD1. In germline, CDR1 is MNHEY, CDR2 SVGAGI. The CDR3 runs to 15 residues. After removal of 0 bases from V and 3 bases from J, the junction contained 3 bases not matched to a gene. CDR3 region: CASSYSDRVDYGYTF. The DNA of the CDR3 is TGTGCCAGCAGTTACTCGGACAGGGTGGACTATGGCTACACCTTC.

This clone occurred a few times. The CDR3 sequence is CASKEDPSSGNTIYF. CDR3 sequence (DNA): TGCGCCAGCAAGGAGGACCCCAGCTCTGGAAACACCATATATTTT. The genes are TRBV5-1 and TRBJ1-3; D not certain. From germline, CDR1 is SGHRS and CDR2 YFSETQ. The CDR3 totals 15 residues. The V end was cut by 6 bases, the J end by 0 bases, with 13 bases between.